The TCR beta chain under discussion was sequenced for a study of blood T cell repertoires in COVID-19. Study as a whole: Sources were T cells, B-cell-depleted T cells, or PBMCs; the material itself was cDNA or gDNA.

Germline V lookup: CDR1 SGHKS, CDR2 YYEKEE (reference sequence). Trimming removed 2 bases from V and 3 bases from J, with 9 bases in between. The CDR3 has 13 residues. Measured with immunoSEQ multiplex PCR; TCRdb has only the in-frame clones, and not every one. The sample consists of roughly 190,000 clones, around 83% of them appearing once. The TCR originated in a woman in her twenties or thirties who had been exposed to COVID-19. The V call is TRBV5-5, the J call TRBJ2-7, with a weak D call TRBD1 (6 bases). The sample consisted of PBMCs or T cells enriched from blood (not recorded which). This CDR3 is CASSLKDSYEQYF. In DNA, the CDR3 is TGTGCCAGCAGCTTAAAGGACAGCTACGAGCAGTACTTC.